The 21 T cell receptor beta chains listed next were all sequenced from one sample in a study of regulatory T cells in long-lasting Graves disease (dated by TCRdb to about 2021). The library was prepared using multiplex PCR. The data were produced on an Illumina HiSeq 4000. To build TCR beta libraries, CDR3 regions were amplified by Arm-PCR using iRepertoire HTBI primers. TCRdb's own reprocessing of the public reads used fastp at Q25 and MiXCR and kept productive beta chains. Entries that share a CDR3 protein sequence are merged under the most common genes and DNA. The sample yields 360,000 or so distinct CDR3 sequences; about 12% were counted once. The ten largest make up around 18% of the sample. The time point tag for this specimen amounts to: newly diagnosed GD, antithyroid drugs for less than 3 months. RNA was extracted from PBMCs in TRIzol for both TCR sequencing and RNA sequencing. This sample was also put to use in a study of T cells in Graves' hyperthyroidism and ophthalmopathy.

Specimen: peripheral blood mononuclear cells (PBMCs), collected at new diagnosis, from a patient treated with antithyroid drugs. These receptors all stem from a woman aged 18-30 years with Graves disease. Donor details come from another sample of the same person, matched by shared clones.

The chain employs TRBV29-1 and TRBJ2-2; D remains ambiguous. With 4 bases removed from V and 4 bases from J, the gap between germline ends came to 10 bases. The CDR3 runs 13 residues. Germline V gene lookup returns CDR1 SQVTM and CDR2 ANQGSEA. The CDR3 loop reads CSVATTSTGELFF. DNA for the CDR3: TGCAGCGTTGCAACTACTTCCACCGGGGAGCTGTTTTTT.

The chain has TRBV12-3 or TRBV12-4 and TRBJ2-3; 9 bases agree with TRBD2. V dropped 8 bases and J dropped 2; count of bases not matched to a gene: 11. The CDR3 consists of 16 residues. The CDR3 nucleotides are TGTGCCAGCTCGTCAGCGGCTAGCGGGGTCACAGATACGCAGTATTTT. It encodes CASSSAASGVTDTQYF.

Comment on this clonotype: A far more abundant clone sits one base away, making this likely a read error. The chain links TRBV7-9 to TRBJ2-3; either TRBD1 or TRBD2 may supply D (5 bases each). Germline lookup yields CDR1 SEHNR and CDR2 FQNEAQ (reference sequence). CDR3 length: 16 residues. The ends were cut back, 5 bases at V and 7 bases at J, with 22 bases in the middle. The CDR3 DNA follows: TGTGCCAGCAGCCTTCAAGGGGACGGGGTCCCCTATACGCAGTATTTT. It is translated as CASSLQGDGVPYTQYF.

The rearrangement uses TRBV10-3 and TRBJ1-5; 7 bases agree with TRBD1. In germline, CDR1 is ENHRY, CDR2 SYGVKD. V lost 0 bases to trimming and J lost 2 bases; unmatched junction nucleotides: 10. The CDR3 has 18 residues. CDR3 in DNA: TGTGCCATCAGTGAGTCGCGGTCGGGGCAGGGGGGCAATCAGCCCCAGCATTTT. Translation gives CAISESRSGQGGNQPQHF.

The chain uses TRBV19 and TRBJ1-6; D is uncertain. The CDR3 totals 13 residues. V was shortened by 4 bases and J by 7 bases, with 8 bases between the two germline ends. Germline CDR1 and CDR2: LNHDA and SQIVND (reference sequence). The CDR3 region is CASSTTVNSPLHF. The CDR3 DNA reads TGTGCCAGTAGTACGACGGTGAATTCACCCCTCCACTTT.

This clonotype was recorded a few times. This chain joins TRBV29-1 and TRBJ2-5; 8 positions match TRBD2. With 5 bases clipped from V and 3 bases from J, the junction kept 8 bases outside the gene matches. This CDR3 contains 14 residues. The germline V gene encodes CDR1 SQVTM and CDR2 ANQGSEA. CDR3 in DNA: TGCAGCGTTTCCCCGGGGGGGCGCGAAGAGACCCAGTACTTC. Translation: CSVSPGGREETQYF.

The CDR3 spells CSARVGGTSGRRQETQYF. The CDR3 DNA sequence: TGCAGTGCTAGAGTAGGCGGGACTAGCGGGAGAAGGCAAGAGACCCAGTACTTC. The chain links TRBV20-1 to TRBJ2-5, with 14 nucleotides matching TRBD2. The CDR3 contains 18 residues. CDR1 is DFQATT, CDR2 SNEGSKA, per germline (reference sequence). J was trimmed by 2 bases and V by 1 base; bases with no gene match: 9.

V gene TRBV28 combines with J gene TRBJ1-2; D unresolved. The germline V gene has CDR1 MDHEN and CDR2 SYDVKM. Trimming pared 1 base from V and 3 bases from J, leaving 6 bases between. There are 13 residues in the CDR3. CDR3 loop: CASSLSMYYGYTF. CDR3 bases: TGTGCCAGCAGTTTATCGATGTACTATGGCTACACCTTC.

This clonotype showed up many times. The rearrangement uses TRBV2 and TRBJ2-1; 8 nucleotides agree with TRBD2. Trimming cost V 2 bases and J 2 bases; bases outside gene matches: 20. The CDR3 contains 21 residues. Germline assignment: CDR1 SNHLY and CDR2 FYNNEI. The CDR3 reads CASSEWRGASGPRGAYNEQFF. In DNA, the CDR3 is TGTGCCAGCAGTGAATGGCGGGGGGCTAGCGGCCCACGAGGGGCCTACAATGAGCAGTTCTTC.

Many counts were recorded for this clonotype. CDR3 nucleotides: TGCGCCAGCAGCTTTCGACAGAACAATGAGCAGTTCTTC. Translation gives CASSFRQNNEQFF. The J gene is TRBJ2-1, the V gene TRBV5-1, with D possibly TRBD1 on 5 matching bases. The CDR3 spans 13 residues. The V gene's germline CDR1 is SGHRS and CDR2 YFSETQ. V lost 2 bases and J 5 bases, leaving 8 bases between the germline ends.

This chain links TRBV18 with TRBJ1-3; D might be TRBD1 (5 bases). Between the trimmed V and J ends, which lost 4 bases and 0 bases, there was a span of 16 bases. CDR1 KGHSH and CDR2 LQKENI come from the germline V gene. This CDR3 comprises 17 residues. The CDR3 nucleotides are TGTGCCAGCTCACTCAACACAGGCCTCCTCTCTGGAAACACCATATATTTT. Its translation is CASSLNTGLLSGNTIYF.

V gene TRBV24-1 combines with J gene TRBJ2-1; 10 positions match TRBD1. In germline, CDR1 is KGHDR, CDR2 SFDVKD. V lost 3 bases, J lost 3 bases, and 1 base stayed unmatched. CDR3 length equals 15 residues. The CDR3 protein is CATSDRTGGYNEQFF. The CDR3 coding sequence is TGTGCCACCAGTGATAGGACAGGGGGCTACAATGAGCAGTTCTTC.

This clonotype was found a few times. A much larger clone sits a single nucleotide away, making a read error possible. It is likely a read error, because the conserved phenylalanine at the end of the CDR3 is missing. V gene TRBV7-9 combines with J gene TRBJ2-3; D is undetermined. The V and J ends lost 1 base and 0 bases respectively, with 8 bases between them. This CDR3 spans 15 amino acids. Germline CDR1 reads SEHNR; CDR2 reads FQNEAQ (reference sequence). CDR3 DNA: TGTGCCAGCAGCTTAGGACAACCAAGCACAGATACGCAGTATCTT. Translating gives CASSLGQPSTDTQYL.

J is TRBJ2-3 and V is TRBV5-1; possible D gene TRBD2, 6 bases. V was pared by 0 bases and J by 4 bases, with 24 bases between. Germline V gene sequence: CDR1 SGHRS, CDR2 YFSETQ. CDR3 length equals 19 residues. In DNA form, the CDR3 reads TGCGCCAGCAGCTTGGTGGGACTCCTGTACGACCTAGGGGCAGATACGCAGTATTTT. This sequence encodes CASSLVGLLYDLGADTQYF.

This clonotype appeared many times. The chain combines TRBV12-3 or TRBV12-4 with TRBJ2-5; D tentatively reads TRBD1 or TRBD2 (5 bases each). V shed 6 bases and J shed 5 bases, with 13 bases lying between them. The CDR3 has 13 residues. CDR3 residues: CASSTAWGETQYF. The CDR3 DNA is TGTGCCAGCAGCACGGCCTGGGGGGAGACCCAGTACTTC.

Concerning this clonotype: A single base separates this from a much larger clone, so it may be a read error. This chain joins TRBV3-1 and TRBJ1-2, with D perhaps matching TRBD1 (5 bases). CDR1 is LGHDT and CDR2 is YNNKEL in the germline V gene (reference sequence). V lost 0 bases and J lost 4, with 12 bases in between. This CDR3 has 15 amino acids. DNA of the CDR3: TGTGCCAGCAGCCAAGATTGGGGCGGAGGCTATGGCTACACCTTC. It translates to CASSQDWGGGYGYTF.

This clonotype showed up many times. The rearrangement joins TRBV28 to TRBJ1-1; no clear D gene. CDR1 and CDR2 from the germline V gene are MDHEN and SYDVKM. The CDR3 has 11 amino acids. V shed 4 bases and J shed 4 bases, with 4 bases lying between them. The CDR3 here is CASSSITEAFF. The CDR3 DNA follows: TGTGCCAGCAGTTCAATCACTGAAGCTTTCTTT.

This clonotype occurred many times. This chain links TRBV6-2 or TRBV6-3 with TRBJ2-7; tentative D call: TRBD2 (7 bases). V was trimmed by 5 bases and J by 3 bases, leaving 26 bases between them. From germline, CDR1 is MNHEY and CDR2 SVGEGT. This CDR3 has 18 amino acids. CDR3 bases: TGTGCCAGCAGTCTCAACCGAGGATCGGGGGCGGGGGACTACGAGCAGTACGTC. This encodes CASSLNRGSGAGDYEQYV.

This clonotype was recorded at least ten times. The chain carries TRBV12-3 or TRBV12-4 and TRBJ1-1; D not resolved. The CDR3 sequence is 16 residues long. V was clipped by 8 bases and J by 1 base, with 20 bases between them. CDR3 region: CASCGVVTSWNTEAFF. For the CDR3, the DNA is TGTGCCAGCTGCGGGGTGGTGACTTCATGGAACACTGAAGCTTTCTTT.

The V and J genes are TRBV10-3 and TRBJ2-2; D remains ambiguous. CDR3 length: 14 amino acids. CDR1 and CDR2 from the germline V gene are ENHRY and SYGVKD. V dropped 1 base and J dropped 2 bases, with 5 bases sitting between them. CDR3 sequence: CAISELINTGELFF. The CDR3 DNA sequence: TGTGCCATCAGTGAGTTGATAAACACCGGGGAGCTGTTTTTT.

V usage is TRBV12-3 or TRBV12-4 and J usage is TRBJ1-1, with unresolved D. This CDR3 comprises 14 residues. The germline V and J ends were trimmed by 5 bases and 1 base, with 11 bases remaining between them. CDR3: CASSRIATNTEAFF. The CDR3, as DNA: TGTGCCAGCAGTAGGATTGCCACGAACACTGAAGCTTTCTTT.